This T cell receptor beta chain stems from a study of blood T cell repertoires in COVID-19. As for the study in general: Both acute and convalescent COVID-19 samples were obtained from the United States, Italy and Spain. The cDNA or gDNA used as material had been derived from T cells, B-cell-depleted T cells, or PBMCs.

Germline CDR1 and CDR2: SGHTA and FQGNSA. CDR3 length equals 13 residues. Trimming took 3 bases from V and 4 from J, leaving 9 bases between them. Original processing methods: Amplifying reference gene primers gave estimates of nucleated cell counts. The protocol was immunoSEQ multiplex PCR, while the TCRdb copy is restricted to in-frame clones and leaves out a portion. V, J and clone size are taken as reported in that table, and D and trimming were inferred from the DNA itself. Among roughly 75,000 clones listed, roughly 80% were seen once. This clonotype was sampled from a woman in her 70s with acute or convalescent COVID-19. This sequence joins TRBV7-2 and TRBJ1-1; possibly TRBD1 for D (6 bases). Sequenced input: peripheral blood. CDR3 nucleotides: TGTGCCAGCAGCTTCGACAGGACCACTGAAGCTTTCTTT. Its translation is CASSFDRTTEAFF.